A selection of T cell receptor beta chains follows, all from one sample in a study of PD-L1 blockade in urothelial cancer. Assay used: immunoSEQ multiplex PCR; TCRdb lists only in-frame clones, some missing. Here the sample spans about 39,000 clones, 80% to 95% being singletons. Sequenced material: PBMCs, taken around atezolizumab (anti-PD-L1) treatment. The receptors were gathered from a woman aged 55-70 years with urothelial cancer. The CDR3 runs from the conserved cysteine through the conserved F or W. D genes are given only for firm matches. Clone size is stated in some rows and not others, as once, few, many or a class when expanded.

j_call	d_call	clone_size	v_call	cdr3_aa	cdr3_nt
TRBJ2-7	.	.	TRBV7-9	CASRAESSYEQYF	TGTGCCAGCAGAGCGGAGAGCTCCTACGAGCAGTACTTC
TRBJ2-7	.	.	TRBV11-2	CASSLAAGEAYEQYF	TGTGCCAGCAGCTTAGCGGCAGGGGAAGCCTACGAGCAGTACTTC
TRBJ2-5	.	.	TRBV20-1	CSVDRQETQYF	TGCAGTGTCGACAGGCAAGAGACCCAGTACTTC
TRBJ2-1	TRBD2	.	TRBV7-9	CASSIRLAVYNEQFF	TGTGCCAGCAGCATCAGACTAGCGGTCTACAATGAGCAGTTCTTC
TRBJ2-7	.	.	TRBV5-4	CASSPGLSYEQYF	TGTGCCAGCAGTCCGGGACTCTCCTACGAGCAGTACTTC
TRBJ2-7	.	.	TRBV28	CASSTSGYEQYF	TGTGCCAGCAGTACGAGTGGCTACGAGCAGTACTTC
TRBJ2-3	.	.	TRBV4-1	CASSQIGERSTDTQYF	TGCGCCAGCAGCCAAATCGGAGAGCGTAGCACAGATACGCAGTATTTT
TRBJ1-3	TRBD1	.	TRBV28	CATDRGLGNTIYF	TGTGCCACTGACAGGGGTCTCGGAAACACCATATATTTT
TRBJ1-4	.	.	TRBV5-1	CASSLNVAATNEKLFF	TGCGCCAGCAGCTTGAATGTGGCGGCAACTAATGAAAAACTGTTTTTT
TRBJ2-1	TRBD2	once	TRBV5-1	CASSPLAVNEQFF	TGCGCCAGCAGCCCTCTAGCGGTCAATGAGCAGTTCTTC
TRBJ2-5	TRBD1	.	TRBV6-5	CASSRTGKETQYF	TGTGCCAGCAGCAGGACAGGGAAAGAGACCCAGTACTTC
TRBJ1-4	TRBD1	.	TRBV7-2	CASSPRTGRTNEKLFF	TGTGCCAGCAGCCCGAGGACAGGGAGGACAAATGAAAAACTGTTTTTT
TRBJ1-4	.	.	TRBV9	CASSVGGINEKLFF	TGTGCCAGCAGCGTAGGGGGCATCAATGAAAAACTGTTTTTT
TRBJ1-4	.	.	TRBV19	CASSLVNEKLFF	TGTGCCAGTAGTCTTGTTAATGAAAAACTGTTTTTT
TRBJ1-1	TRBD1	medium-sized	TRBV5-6	CASSLFGTGGYTEAFF	TGTGCCAGCAGCTTGTTCGGGACAGGGGGTTACACTGAAGCTTTCTTT
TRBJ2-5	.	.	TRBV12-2	CASRLPTHRGPGETQYF	TGTGCAAGTCGCTTACCAACACACAGGGGGCCAGGGGAGACCCAGTACTTC
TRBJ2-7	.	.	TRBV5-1	CASSLVLGESYEQYF	TGCGCCAGCAGCTTGGTCCTCGGGGAGTCCTACGAGCAGTACTTC
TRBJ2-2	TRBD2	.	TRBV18	CASSLNSGMQTTGELFF	TGTGCCAGCTCACTCAATAGCGGGATGCAGACCACCGGGGAGCTGTTTTTT
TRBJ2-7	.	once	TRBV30	CAWSQGWQGNPYEQYF	TGTGCCTGGAGCCAAGGCTGGCAGGGAAATCCCTACGAGCAGTACTTC
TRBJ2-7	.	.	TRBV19	CASSIAAGRSSYEQYF	TGTGCCAGTAGTATAGCAGCGGGCCGGAGCTCCTACGAGCAGTACTTC
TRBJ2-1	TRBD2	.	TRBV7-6	CASSLRIRTGTSGSGVNEQFF	TGTGCCAGCAGCTTAAGGATTAGGACAGGGACTAGCGGGAGTGGGGTCAATGAGCAGTTCTTC
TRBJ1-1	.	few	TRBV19	CASNVGGTEAFF	TGTGCCAGTAACGTGGGGGGCACTGAAGCTTTCTTT
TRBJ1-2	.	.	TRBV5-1	CASSLALQGNYGYTF	TGCGCCAGCAGCTTGGCCCTACAGGGAAACTATGGCTACACCTTC
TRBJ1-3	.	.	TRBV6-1	CASSEASSGNTIYF	TGTGCCAGCAGTGAAGCGAGCTCTGGAAACACCATATATTTT
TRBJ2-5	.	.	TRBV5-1	CASSLGMVRYQETQYF	TGCGCCAGCAGCTTGGGCATGGTGAGGTACCAAGAGACCCAGTACTTC
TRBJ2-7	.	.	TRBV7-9	CASSLEGPRVEQYF	TGTGCCAGCAGCTTAGAGGGGCCCCGGGTGGAGCAGTACTTC
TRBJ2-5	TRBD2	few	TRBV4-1	CASSHPLTSGVQETQYF	TGCGCCAGCAGCCACCCATTGACTAGCGGGGTTCAAGAGACCCAGTACTTC
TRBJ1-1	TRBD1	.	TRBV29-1	CSVNRQGGMNTEAFF	TGCAGCGTTAATAGACAGGGGGGAATGAACACTGAAGCTTTCTTT
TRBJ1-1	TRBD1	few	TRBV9	CASNNPGQGMGTEAFF	TGTGCCAGTAACAATCCGGGACAGGGCATGGGCACTGAAGCTTTCTTT
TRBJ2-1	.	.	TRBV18	CASSPPSESSYNEQFF	TGTGCCAGCTCACCACCGTCCGAGAGCTCCTACAATGAGCAGTTCTTC
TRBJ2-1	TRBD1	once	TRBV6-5	CASSSPGQSIYNEQFF	TGTGCCAGCAGTTCTCCGGGACAGTCGATTTACAATGAGCAGTTCTTC
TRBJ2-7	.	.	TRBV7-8	CASSATGSAYEQYF	TGTGCCAGCAGCGCTACAGGGTCCGCCTACGAGCAGTACTTC
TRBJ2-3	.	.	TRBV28	CASSLSVLDTDTQYF	TGTGCCAGCAGTTTATCGGTCTTAGACACAGATACGCAGTATTTT
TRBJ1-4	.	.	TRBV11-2	CASSSAPATNEKLFF	TGTGCCAGCAGTTCCGCCCCGGCAACTAATGAAAAACTGTTTTTT
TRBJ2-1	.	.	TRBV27	CASSFGPRRIQFF	TGTGCCAGCAGTTTTGGGCCGCGAAGGATTCAGTTCTTC
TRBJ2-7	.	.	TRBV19	CASSSWHSSYEQYF	TGTGCCAGTAGTTCGTGGCACAGCTCCTACGAGCAGTACTTC
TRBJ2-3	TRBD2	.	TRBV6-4	CASSRTSGRADTQYF	TGTGCCAGCAGTCGGACTAGCGGGAGAGCAGATACGCAGTATTTT
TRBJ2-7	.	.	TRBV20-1	CSATRAGEQYF	TGCAGTGCTACACGGGCAGGGGAGCAGTACTTC
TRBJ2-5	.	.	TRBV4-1	CASSQGYSSYQETQYF	TGCGCCAGCAGCCAAGGGTACTCCTCGTACCAAGAGACCCAGTACTTC
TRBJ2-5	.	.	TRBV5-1	CASSLGSISGQETQYF	TGCGCCAGCAGCTTGGGGTCTATCTCCGGCCAAGAGACCCAGTACTTC
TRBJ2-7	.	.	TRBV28	CASSSRRTGSGEQYF	TGTGCCAGCAGTTCCCGGAGAACTGGGTCTGGGGAGCAGTACTTC
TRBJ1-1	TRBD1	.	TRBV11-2	CASSFLGGNEAFF	TGTGCCAGCAGCTTTCTAGGGGGCAACGAAGCTTTCTTT
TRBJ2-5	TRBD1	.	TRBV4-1	CASSQGLGQGETQYF	TGCGCCAGCAGCCAAGGACTGGGACAGGGGGAGACCCAGTACTTC
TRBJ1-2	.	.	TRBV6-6	CASSYLGARSYGYTF	TGTGCCAGCAGTTACTTAGGGGCGCGGTCCTATGGCTACACCTTC
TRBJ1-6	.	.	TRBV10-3	CAISDRPGTLGSPLHF	TGTGCCATCAGTGATCGGCCAGGGACACTGGGATCACCCCTCCACTTT
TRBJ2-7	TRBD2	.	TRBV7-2	CASSFSGSGEQYF	TGTGCCAGCAGCTTTAGCGGGAGTGGGGAGCAGTACTTC
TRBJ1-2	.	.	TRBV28	CASRTANYGYTF	TGTGCCAGCAGGACAGCGAACTATGGCTACACCTTC
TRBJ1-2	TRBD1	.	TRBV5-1	CASSLNPGQGGDGYTF	TGCGCCAGCAGCTTAAATCCGGGACAGGGCGGCGATGGCTACACCTTC
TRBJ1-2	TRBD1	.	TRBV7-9	CASSFTGVDYGYTF	TGTGCCAGCAGCTTCACAGGGGTAGACTATGGCTACACCTTC